This TCR beta chain comes out of a study of cytomegalovirus exposure and HLA in healthy donors. PCR used 60 Vbeta primers and 13 Jbeta primers. Measured with immunoSEQ multiplex PCR; TCRdb has only the in-frame clones, and not every one. Here the sample spans around 200,000 clones, just under 70% being singletons. This clone has a handful of counts. V lost 0 bases and J 1 base, leaving 9 bases between the germline ends. CDR3 length: 15 amino acids. Germline V gives CDR1 SGHRS, CDR2 YFSETQ. The rearrangement joins TRBV5-1 to TRBJ2-3, with D possibly being TRBD2 (5 bases). Sequenced: PBMCs. The receptor comes from a man in his forties in good health and CMV-seropositive. The CDR3 here is CASSLVARGTDTQYF. In nucleotides, the CDR3 is TGCGCCAGCAGCTTGGTAGCGCGCGGCACAGATACGCAGTATTTT. The variable domain in full, completed from reference TRBV5-1 and TRBJ2-3, reads KAGVTQTPRYLIKTRGQQVTLSCSPISGHRSVSWYQQTPGQGLQFLFEYFSETQRNKGNFPGRFSGRQFSNSRSEMNVSTLELGDSALYLCASSLVARGTDTQYFGPGTRLTVL.